This is a list of T cell receptor beta chains from one sample in a study of blood T cell repertoires in COVID-19. Only in-frame clones appear in the TCRdb table, and some are missing; sequencing was by immunoSEQ multiplex PCR. The profile shows 100,000 to 150,000 clones, around 85% of them singletons. Input material: peripheral blood. The source of these receptors is a woman between 45 and 65 years old with acute or convalescent COVID-19. Each CDR3 is given without its conserved first and last residue. Fields, in order: CDR3 protein, V gene, J gene.

cdr3_aa: ASSKDSGGLAVPDTQY
v_call: TRBV18
j_call: TRBJ2-3

cdr3_aa: ATSTGTDSYEQY
v_call: TRBV24-1
j_call: TRBJ2-7

cdr3_aa: ASSLDPQGAREQY
v_call: TRBV5-1
j_call: TRBJ2-7

cdr3_aa: ASSSGTGGPNTEAF
v_call: TRBV5-1
j_call: TRBJ1-1

cdr3_aa: ASMQGAYTEAF
v_call: TRBV23-1
j_call: TRBJ1-1

cdr3_aa: ASSVRASGYEQY
v_call: TRBV9
j_call: TRBJ2-7

cdr3_aa: ASSLQSYEQY
v_call: TRBV5-6
j_call: TRBJ2-7

cdr3_aa: ASSTGAGGPADTQY
v_call: TRBV19
j_call: TRBJ2-3

cdr3_aa: ASSTGGYGYT
v_call: TRBV6-5
j_call: TRBJ1-2

cdr3_aa: ASSKRDRWTEAF
v_call: TRBV21-1
j_call: TRBJ1-1

cdr3_aa: ASSMAGVRVEKLF
v_call: TRBV5-1
j_call: TRBJ1-4

cdr3_aa: ASTPGGGSNYEQY
v_call: TRBV5-1
j_call: TRBJ2-7

cdr3_aa: ASRLKRGDSYNEQF
v_call: TRBV27
j_call: TRBJ2-1

cdr3_aa: ASSLTGAYEQY
v_call: TRBV28
j_call: TRBJ2-7

cdr3_aa: ASSYTLAGAFNEQF
v_call: TRBV6-5
j_call: TRBJ2-1

cdr3_aa: ASSDRSGANVLT
v_call: TRBV2
j_call: TRBJ2-6

cdr3_aa: ASSLLRDPSYGYT
v_call: TRBV11-2
j_call: TRBJ1-2

cdr3_aa: ASSMTGGYTGELF
v_call: TRBV19
j_call: TRBJ2-2

cdr3_aa: ASRPGLLSGNTIY
v_call: TRBV6-5
j_call: TRBJ1-3

cdr3_aa: ASSSRATTVVYNEQF
v_call: TRBV27
j_call: TRBJ2-1

cdr3_aa: ASSFTGLNTEAF
v_call: TRBV28
j_call: TRBJ1-1

cdr3_aa: ASSPNSVLLGEQF
v_call: TRBV7-8
j_call: TRBJ2-1

cdr3_aa: ASSPSTGPSSYEQY
v_call: TRBV11-2
j_call: TRBJ2-7

cdr3_aa: ASSRENTEAF
v_call: TRBV27
j_call: TRBJ1-1